The text below deals with one TCR beta chain. The data derive from a study of blood T cell repertoires in COVID-19. Overall study context: Samples representing acute and convalescent COVID-19 were sourced from the United States, Italy and Spain.

Sequencing used immunoSEQ multiplex PCR; TCRdb keeps in-frame clones, though not all of them. The repertoire holds around 280,000 clones, with more than 75% as singletons. Trimming pared 4 bases from V and 1 base from J, leaving 15 bases between. There are 16 residues in the CDR3. Per germline, CDR1 SEHNR and CDR2 FQNEAQ (reference sequence). The specimen was peripheral blood. This TCR derives from a woman aged 25-40 years who had recovered from COVID-19. This chain connects TRBV7-9 to TRBJ2-3; D uncertain. CDR3 coding DNA: TGTGCCAGCAGCTCCCCCTACCCGGTGGGCACAGATACGCAGTATTTT. It specifies CASSSPYPVGTDTQYF.